Given below is one T cell receptor beta chain in context. Germline CDR1 is SGDLS and CDR2 is YYNGEE. With 0 bases removed from V and 9 bases from J, the gap between germline ends came to 10 bases. The CDR3 covers 13 residues. The data belong to a study of cytomegalovirus exposure and HLA in healthy donors. 13 Jbeta primers and 60 Vbeta primers were used for the PCR. The assay was immunoSEQ multiplex PCR, and TCRdb's table has in-frame clones only and misses some. This sample has approximately 160,000 clones, with around 78% found just once. Material: PBMCs. J is TRBJ1-5 and V is TRBV9; D uncertain. The clonotype originates from a woman aged 45-60 years in good health and CMV-seropositive. This CDR3 is CASSVGANWPQHF. Written as DNA, the CDR3 is TGTGCCAGCAGCGTAGGGGCCAATTGGCCCCAGCATTTT.